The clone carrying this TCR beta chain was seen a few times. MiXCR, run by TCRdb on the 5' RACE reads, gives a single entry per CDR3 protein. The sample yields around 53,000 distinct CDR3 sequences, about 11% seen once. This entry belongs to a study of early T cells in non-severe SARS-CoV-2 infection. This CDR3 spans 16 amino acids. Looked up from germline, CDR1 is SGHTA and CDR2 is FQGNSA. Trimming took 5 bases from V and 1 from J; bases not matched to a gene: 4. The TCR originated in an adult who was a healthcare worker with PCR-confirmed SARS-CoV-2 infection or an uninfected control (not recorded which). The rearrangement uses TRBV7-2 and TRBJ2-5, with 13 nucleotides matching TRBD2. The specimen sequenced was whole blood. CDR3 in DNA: TGTGCCAGCAGCGGGAGACTAGCGGGGGGCCAAGAGACCCAGTACTTC. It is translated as CASSGRLAGGQETQYF.